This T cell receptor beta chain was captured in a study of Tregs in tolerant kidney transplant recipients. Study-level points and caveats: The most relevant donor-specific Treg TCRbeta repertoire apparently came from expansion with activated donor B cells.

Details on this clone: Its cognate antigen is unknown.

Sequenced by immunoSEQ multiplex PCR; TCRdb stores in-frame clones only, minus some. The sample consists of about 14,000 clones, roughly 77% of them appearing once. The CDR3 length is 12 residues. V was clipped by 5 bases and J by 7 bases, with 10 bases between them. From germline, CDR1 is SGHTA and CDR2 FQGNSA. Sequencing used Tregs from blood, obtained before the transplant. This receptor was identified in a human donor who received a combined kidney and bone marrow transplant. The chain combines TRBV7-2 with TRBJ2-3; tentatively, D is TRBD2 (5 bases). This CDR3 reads CASSPAGNTQYF. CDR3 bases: TGTGCCAGCAGCCCAGCCGGGAATACGCAGTATTTT.